This T cell receptor (beta chain) is from a study of blood T cell repertoires in COVID-19. Overall study: Samples came from the United States, Italy and Spain, spanning acute and convalescent COVID-19. The cDNA or gDNA used as material had been derived from T cells, B-cell-depleted T cells, or PBMCs.

Trimming removed 7 bases at V and 4 bases at J, with 11 bases between. CDR3 length equals 13 residues. Germline lookup yields CDR1 SQVTM and CDR2 ANQGSEA. Method: immunoSEQ multiplex PCR; TCRdb's copy keeps in-frame clones and lacks some. The data show 75,000 to 100,000 clones, around 87% seen once. The sequence derives from a human donor in a cohort sampled during active COVID-19. The sequencing input was peripheral blood. This sequence joins TRBV29-1 and TRBJ2-6; a weak D match, TRBD1 (5 bases). The CDR3 DNA is TGCAGCGCCAGGGCTGGAGGGGCCAACGTCCTGACTTTC. It yields the protein CSARAGGANVLTF.